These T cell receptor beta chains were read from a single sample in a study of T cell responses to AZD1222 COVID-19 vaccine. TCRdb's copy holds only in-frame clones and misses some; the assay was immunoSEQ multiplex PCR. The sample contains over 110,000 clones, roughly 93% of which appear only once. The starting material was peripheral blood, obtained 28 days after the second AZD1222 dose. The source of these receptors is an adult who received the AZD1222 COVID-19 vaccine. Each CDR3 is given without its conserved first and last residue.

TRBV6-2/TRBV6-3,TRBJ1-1,ASSYSRLRGRVNTEAF
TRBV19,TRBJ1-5,ASTSGIGSNQPQH
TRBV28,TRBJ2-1,ASSFLTGVEQF
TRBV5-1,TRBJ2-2,ASTPGDHNTGELF
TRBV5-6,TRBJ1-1,ASSSTLNTEAF
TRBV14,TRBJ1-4,ASSNWDRGTTNEKLF
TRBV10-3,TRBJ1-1,AISDPRGNTEAF
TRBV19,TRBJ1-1,ASSPGTGGAEAF
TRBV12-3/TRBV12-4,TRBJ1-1,ASFPGLNTEAF
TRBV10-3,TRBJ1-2,AISEGGGGDYGYT
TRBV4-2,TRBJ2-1,ASSPGTDHYNEQF
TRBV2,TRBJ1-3,ASSRGTGEGNTIY
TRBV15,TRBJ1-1,ATSSDSSMNTEAF
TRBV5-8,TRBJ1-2,ASSLNTRGQSYGYT
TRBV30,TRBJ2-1,AVISGTSGYNEQF
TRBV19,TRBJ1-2,ASSLGRGDYGYT
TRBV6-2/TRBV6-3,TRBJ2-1,ASSSTVGEQF
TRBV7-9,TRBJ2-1,ASKREGGSSYNEQF
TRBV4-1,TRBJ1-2,ASSQVFNYGYT
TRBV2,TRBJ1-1,ASRWGQATEAF
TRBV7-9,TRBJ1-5,ASSPGQGGSNQPQH
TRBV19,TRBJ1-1,ASRIQGNTEAF
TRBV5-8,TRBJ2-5,AGLLRSTQY